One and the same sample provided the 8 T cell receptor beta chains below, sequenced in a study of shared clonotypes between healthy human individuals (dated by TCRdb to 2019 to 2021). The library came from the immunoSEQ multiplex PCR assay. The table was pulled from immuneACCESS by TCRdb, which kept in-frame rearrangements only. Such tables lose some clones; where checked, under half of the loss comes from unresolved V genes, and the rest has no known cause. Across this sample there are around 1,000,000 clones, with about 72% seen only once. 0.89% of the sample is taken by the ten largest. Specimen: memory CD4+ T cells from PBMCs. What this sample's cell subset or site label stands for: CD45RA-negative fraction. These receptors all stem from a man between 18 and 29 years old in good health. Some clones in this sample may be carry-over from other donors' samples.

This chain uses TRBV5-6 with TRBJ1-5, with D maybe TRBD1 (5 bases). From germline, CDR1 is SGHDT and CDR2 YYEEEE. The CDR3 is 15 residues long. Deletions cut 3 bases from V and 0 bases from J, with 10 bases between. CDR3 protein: CASSSWGISNQPQHF. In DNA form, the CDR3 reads TGTGCCAGCAGCTCTTGGGGCATTAGCAATCAGCCCCAGCATTTT.

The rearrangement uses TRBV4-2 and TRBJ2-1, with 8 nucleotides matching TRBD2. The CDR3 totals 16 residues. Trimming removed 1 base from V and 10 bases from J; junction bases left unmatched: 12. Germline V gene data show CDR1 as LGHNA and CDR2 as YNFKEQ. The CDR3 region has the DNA TGTGCCAGCAGCCAAGCGGCCGGGAGGGTAAACGTAGAGCAGTTCTTC. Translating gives CASSQAAGRVNVEQFF.

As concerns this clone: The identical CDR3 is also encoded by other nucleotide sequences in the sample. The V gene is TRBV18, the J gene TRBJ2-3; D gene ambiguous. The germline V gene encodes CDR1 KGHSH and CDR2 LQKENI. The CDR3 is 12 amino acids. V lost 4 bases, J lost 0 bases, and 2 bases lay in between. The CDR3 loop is CASSLSTDTQYF. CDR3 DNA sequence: TGTGCCAGCTCACTAAGCACAGATACGCAGTATTTT.

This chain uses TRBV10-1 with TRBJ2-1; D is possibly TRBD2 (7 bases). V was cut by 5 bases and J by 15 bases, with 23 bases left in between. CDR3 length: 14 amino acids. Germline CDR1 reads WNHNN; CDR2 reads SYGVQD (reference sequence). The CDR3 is CASSRGGGWGFLFF. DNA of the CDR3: TGCGCCAGCAGTCGTGGCGGGGGCTGGGGATTTCTGTTCTTC.

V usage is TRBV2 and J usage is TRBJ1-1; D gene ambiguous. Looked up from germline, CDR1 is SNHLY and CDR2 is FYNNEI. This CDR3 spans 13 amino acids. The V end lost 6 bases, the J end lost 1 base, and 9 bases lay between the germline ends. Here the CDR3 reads CASRMLQNTEAFF. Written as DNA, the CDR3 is TGTGCCAGCAGGATGTTGCAGAACACTGAAGCTTTCTTT.

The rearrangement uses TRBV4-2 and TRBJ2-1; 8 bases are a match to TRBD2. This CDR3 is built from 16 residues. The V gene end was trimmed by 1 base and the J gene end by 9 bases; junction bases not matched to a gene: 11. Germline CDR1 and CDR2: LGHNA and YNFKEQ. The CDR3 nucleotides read TGTGCCAGCAGCCAAGTCTTGGCTAGCGGGCAGGGTGAGCAGTTCTTC. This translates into CASSQVLASGQGEQFF.

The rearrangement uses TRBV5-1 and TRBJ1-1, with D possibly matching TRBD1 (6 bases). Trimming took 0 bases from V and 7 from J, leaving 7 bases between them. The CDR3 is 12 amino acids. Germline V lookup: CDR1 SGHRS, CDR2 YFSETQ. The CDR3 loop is CASSLDRVEAFF. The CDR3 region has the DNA TGCGCCAGCAGCTTGGACAGGGTTGAAGCTTTCTTT. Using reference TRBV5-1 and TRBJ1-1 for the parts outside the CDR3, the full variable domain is KAGVTQTPRYLIKTRGQQVTLSCSPISGHRSVSWYQQTPGQGLQFLFEYFSETQRNKGNFPGRFSGRQFSNSRSEMNVSTLELGDSALYLCASSLDRVEAFFGQGTRLTVV.

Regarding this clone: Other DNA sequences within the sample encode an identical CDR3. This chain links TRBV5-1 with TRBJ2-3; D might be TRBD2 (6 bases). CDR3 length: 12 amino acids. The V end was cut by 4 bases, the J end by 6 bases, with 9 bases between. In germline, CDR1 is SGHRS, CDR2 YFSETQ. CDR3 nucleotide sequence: TGCGCCAGCAGCCTCGGGAGTGATACGCAGTATTTT. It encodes CASSLGSDTQYF. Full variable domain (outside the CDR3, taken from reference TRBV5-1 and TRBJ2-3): KAGVTQTPRYLIKTRGQQVTLSCSPISGHRSVSWYQQTPGQGLQFLFEYFSETQRNKGNFPGRFSGRQFSNSRSEMNVSTLELGDSALYLCASSLGSDTQYFGPGTRLTVL.